This T cell receptor beta chain emerged from a study of OX40 agonist ivuxolimab in advanced cancers. The table came from immunoSEQ multiplex PCR; TCRdb's copy has only in-frame clones and leaves some out. This sample has tens of thousands of clones, with around 83% found just once. The germline CDR1 and CDR2 sequences are SGDLS and YYNGEE. V shed 4 bases and J shed 0 bases, with 11 bases lying between them. There are 14 residues in the CDR3. The V call is TRBV9, the J call TRBJ2-7, with D perhaps matching TRBD2 (6 bases). The clonotype comes from an adult with an advanced solid tumor such as melanoma, head and neck, liver or kidney cancer. The material sequenced was CD4+ or CD8+ T cells sorted from blood, taken in a trial of the OX40 agonist ivuxolimab. CDR3 sequence: CASSPAGSSYEQYF. The DNA for the CDR3 is TGTGCCAGCAGCCCGGCGGGGAGCTCCTACGAGCAGTACTTC.